Listed below are T cell receptor beta chains from one sample, sequenced in a study of blood T cell repertoires in COVID-19. Data came from immunoSEQ multiplex PCR; TCRdb stores just in-frame clones and leaves some out. The data show 110,000 or so clones, with roughly 87% seen just once and around 4% held by the top ten. The sequencing input was peripheral blood. These receptors came from a man between 50 and 59 years old with acute or convalescent COVID-19. The CDR3 runs from the conserved cysteine through the conserved F or W. The order of the fields is J gene, D gene, clone size, V gene, CDR3 protein, CDR3 DNA. D genes are given only for firm matches. Clone size is stated in some rows and not others, as once, few, many or a class when expanded.

J: TRBJ1-2
D: -
size: -
V: TRBV6-1
CDR3: CASSESAGAANYGYTF
DNA: TGTGCCAGCAGTGAATCGGCGGGGGCCGCTAACTATGGCTACACCTTC

J: TRBJ2-3
D: -
size: once
V: TRBV6-5
CDR3: CASQETGISTDTQYF
DNA: TGTGCCAGCCAGGAGACAGGTATAAGCACAGATACGCAGTATTTT

J: TRBJ2-7
D: TRBD2
size: -
V: TRBV28
CDR3: CASSAPPGTSSYEQYF
DNA: TGTGCCAGCAGTGCCCCACCGGGGACTAGCTCCTACGAGCAGTACTTC

J: TRBJ2-1
D: -
size: -
V: TRBV12-3/TRBV12-4
CDR3: CASSPQREGEQFF
DNA: TGTGCCAGCAGTCCCCAGAGGGAAGGTGAGCAGTTCTTC

J: TRBJ2-5
D: TRBD1
size: -
V: TRBV5-4
CDR3: CASSTMDRGVQETQYF
DNA: TGTGCCAGCAGCACCATGGACAGGGGGGTACAAGAGACCCAGTACTTC

J: TRBJ2-3
D: -
size: -
V: TRBV19
CDR3: CASKIQRGTDTQYF
DNA: TGTGCCAGTAAGATCCAGCGGGGCACAGATACGCAGTATTTT

J: TRBJ2-7
D: TRBD2
size: -
V: TRBV7-8
CDR3: CASSLRLAYYEQYF
DNA: TGTGCCAGCAGCTTACGACTAGCTTACTACGAGCAGTACTTC

J: TRBJ2-1
D: TRBD1
size: -
V: TRBV11-2
CDR3: CASTEAAGQARYNEQFF
DNA: TGTGCCAGCACCGAGGCCGCGGGACAGGCCAGGTACAATGAGCAGTTCTTC

J: TRBJ1-6
D: -
size: -
V: TRBV6-1
CDR3: CASSEWDTNSNNSPLHF
DNA: TGTGCCAGCAGTGAATGGGACACCAACTCAAATAATTCACCCCTCCACTTT

J: TRBJ2-1
D: -
size: -
V: TRBV18
CDR3: CASSPLTTHNEQFF
DNA: TGTGCCAGCTCACCACTGACTACCCACAATGAGCAGTTCTTC

J: TRBJ2-1
D: TRBD2
size: -
V: TRBV10-3
CDR3: CATSPGTSGRRSEQFF
DNA: TGTGCCACCTCCCCTGGGACTAGCGGGAGGAGGAGTGAGCAGTTCTTC

J: TRBJ2-7
D: TRBD2
size: -
V: TRBV6-6
CDR3: CASSSGGLAGGSEQYF
DNA: TGTGCCAGCAGTTCGGGGGGACTAGCGGGAGGTAGCGAGCAGTACTTC

J: TRBJ2-2
D: -
size: few
V: TRBV11-2
CDR3: CASSLIQTGELFF
DNA: TGTGCCAGCAGCCTCATACAAACCGGGGAGCTGTTTTTT

J: TRBJ1-4
D: -
size: -
V: TRBV11-2
CDR3: CASSPREGGGRRNEKLFF
DNA: TGTGCCAGCAGCCCCCGGGAGGGGGGAGGAAGGAGAAATGAAAAACTGTTTTTT

J: TRBJ1-1
D: TRBD1
size: -
V: TRBV5-1
CDR3: CASSSTGRATEAFF
DNA: TGCGCCAGCAGCTCGACAGGGCGGGCCACTGAAGCTTTCTTT

J: TRBJ2-5
D: -
size: -
V: TRBV6-5
CDR3: CASSYSMSTSEETQYF
DNA: TGTGCCAGCAGTTACTCGATGAGTACCTCGGAGGAGACCCAGTACTTC

J: TRBJ1-4
D: -
size: -
V: TRBV30
CDR3: CAWSVDELAEKLFF
DNA: TGTGCCTGGAGTGTTGACGAACTAGCTGAAAAACTGTTTTTT